This T cell receptor (beta chain) was found in a study of blood T cell repertoires in COVID-19. The overall study: Samples representing acute and convalescent COVID-19 were sourced from the United States, Italy and Spain. PBMCs, B-cell-depleted T cells, or T cells provided the cDNA or gDNA that made up the material.

The table came from immunoSEQ multiplex PCR; TCRdb's copy has only in-frame clones and leaves some out. The table lists roughly 270,000 clones, 85% of them singletons, with 2.5% to 3% in the top ten. This receptor was obtained from a woman in her forties or fifties who had recovered from COVID-19. Material: PBMCs or T cells enriched from blood (not recorded which).

The CDR3 loop reads CASRTNYAGVTNYGYTF. The CDR3 coding sequence is TGTGCCAGCAGGACTAATTATGCAGGGGTGACTAACTATGGCTACACCTTC. The chain employs TRBV27 and TRBJ1-2; tentatively, D is TRBD1 (6 bases). The CDR3 has 17 residues. CDR1 is MNHEY, CDR2 SMNVEV, per germline (reference sequence). Deletions cut 6 bases from V and 0 bases from J, with 20 bases between.